This T cell receptor beta chain is from a study of shared clonotypes between healthy human individuals. Whole-study results and caveats: Rarefaction revealed incomplete sorted-subset sequencing despite large depth. Memory subsets generally showed smaller estimated richness than naive subsets did.

As regards this clone: Its target is unknown.

Naive CD8 cells, CD45RO-negative and positively selected for CCR7, excluded terminally differentiated effector memory CD45RA+ cells. In germline, CDR1 is MGHRA, CDR2 YSYEKL. With V trimmed by 2 bases and J by 3 bases, 12 bases remained unmatched. The CDR3 consists of 19 residues. Each subset's genomic DNA was split evenly across several immunoSEQ plates. Libraries were prepared by immunoSEQ multiplex PCR; TCRdb keeps only in-frame clonotypes and omits some of them. Of about 1,800,000 clones in the sample, less than 95% were seen once. V gene TRBV4-1 combines with J gene TRBJ2-1; 11 bases agree with TRBD2. Sequenced: naive CD8+ T cells sorted from blood. The sequence came from a man in his late teens or twenties in good health. CDR3 sequence (DNA): TGCGCCAGCAGCCAATTGGCGGCTAGCGGGAGGTCGGACTACAATGAGCAGTTCTTC. This encodes CASSQLAASGRSDYNEQFF.